This is a list of T cell receptor beta chains from one sample in a study of T cell responses to AZD1222 COVID-19 vaccine. TCRdb's table, derived via immunoSEQ multiplex PCR, lists solely in-frame clones and lacks some. Of approximately 140,000 clones in the sample, 85% to 95% were seen once. The starting material was peripheral blood, obtained on day 0 of AZD1222 vaccination. The receptors come from an adult in good health. Each CDR3 is given with its conserved first and last residue. A D gene is named only where the DNA matches it firmly.

CAISDGTNYGYTF	TGTGCCATCAGTGACGGCACTAACTATGGCTACACCTTC	NA	TRBV10-3	TRBJ1-2
CASSISGSSYNEQFF	TGTGCCAGTAGTATCTCGGGGAGCTCCTACAATGAGCAGTTCTTC	NA	TRBV19	TRBJ2-1
CASTGSSLNTEAFF	TGTGCCAGCACGGGATCCTCCCTGAACACTGAAGCTTTCTTT	NA	TRBV6-5	TRBJ1-1
CAIRPDPPTDTQYF	TGTGCCATCAGACCAGATCCCCCCACAGATACGCAGTATTTT	NA	TRBV10-3	TRBJ2-3
CASSLLVGDGDISYSPLHF	TGTGCCAGCAGCTTATTGGTTGGAGATGGGGACATAAGTTATTCACCCCTCCACTTT	NA	TRBV7-6	TRBJ1-6
CASSLNNEKLFF	TGTGCCAGCAGTCTAAATAATGAAAAACTGTTTTTT	NA	TRBV27	TRBJ1-4
CASSFTENYEQYF	TGTGCCAGCAGTTTTACAGAAAACTACGAGCAGTACTTC	NA	TRBV12-3/TRBV12-4	TRBJ2-7
CASSPRQGYSNQPQHF	TGTGCCAGTAGTCCACGACAGGGATATAGCAATCAGCCCCAGCATTTT	TRBD1	TRBV19	TRBJ1-5
CASSYDLEAFF	TGTGCCAGCAGTTACGACCTAGAAGCTTTCTTT	NA	TRBV6-6	TRBJ1-1
CASSLGQLTLNTEAFF	TGCGCCAGCAGCCTGGGACAGCTAACCCTGAACACTGAAGCTTTCTTT	TRBD1	TRBV5-1	TRBJ1-1
CASSADSYNSPLHF	TGTGCCAGCAGCGCGGACAGCTATAATTCACCCCTCCACTTT	NA	TRBV9	TRBJ1-6